This entry lists 25 T cell receptor beta chains sequenced from one sample in a study of CD8+ T cells in alopecia areata. RNA, once extracted, was reverse transcribed into cDNA for use as the sequencing template. Some clones are missing from TCRdb's copy, which holds only in-frame ones; the method was immunoSEQ multiplex PCR. The sample consists of some 150,000 clones, approximately 65% of them appearing once. The sample comprised CD8+ T cells sorted from blood. The receptors originated from a human donor in good health.

The rearrangement links TRBV29-1 to TRBJ2-7, with D maybe TRBD2 (7 bases). The germline V gene has CDR1 SQVTM and CDR2 ANQGSEA. V gave up 4 bases and J gave up 2 bases, with 12 bases separating them. CDR3 size: 13 residues. The CDR3 bases are TGCAGCGTTGGGGGGAGGGACACCTACGAGCAGTACTTC. Translating it yields CSVGGRDTYEQYF.

The rearrangement links TRBV6-5 to TRBJ2-1, with TRBD2 as a possible D gene (5 bases). The germline V gene encodes CDR1 MNHEY and CDR2 SVGAGI. The CDR3 extends over 13 amino acids. V shed 4 bases and J shed 6 bases, with 10 bases lying between them. CDR3 coding DNA: TGTGCCAGCAGTTCCCTGAGCGGCAATGAGCAGTTCTTC. Its protein is CASSSLSGNEQFF.

This chain links TRBV13 with TRBJ2-5; D remains ambiguous. The V end was cut by 4 bases, the J end by 5 bases, with 8 bases between. Germline CDR1 is PRHDT and CDR2 is FYEKMQ (reference sequence). The CDR3 runs 12 residues. The CDR3 is CASSSSGETQYF. As DNA, the CDR3 is TGTGCCAGCAGCTCCTCGGGCGAGACCCAGTACTTC.

This clone was counted at least ten times. The chain combines TRBV5-5 with TRBJ2-1, with TRBD2 as a possible D gene (5 bases). With 4 bases removed from V and 6 bases from J, the gap between germline ends came to 17 bases. The CDR3 contains 15 residues. Per germline, CDR1 SGHKS and CDR2 YYEKEE (reference sequence). CDR3 in amino acids: CASSPMLRVGNEQFF. The CDR3 DNA is TGTGCCAGCAGCCCCATGTTGAGGGTAGGCAATGAGCAGTTCTTC.

The chain couples TRBV9 to TRBJ2-1, with 10 nucleotides matching TRBD1. Germline CDR1 SGDLS, CDR2 YYNGEE. CDR3 length: 18 residues. The V and J ends lost 4 bases and 2 bases, in that order; junction bases with no gene match: 12. The CDR3 DNA reads TGTGCCAGCAGCTCCCCTTTAGGCGGGACAGGGGCCTACAATGAGCAGTTCTTC. Translated: CASSSPLGGTGAYNEQFF.

The chain employs TRBV7-8 and TRBJ2-7, with 9 bases matching TRBD1. The germline gives CDR1 SGHVS, CDR2 FQNEAQ. The V gene end was trimmed by 6 bases and the J gene end by 5 bases; junction bases not matched to a gene: 11. This CDR3 has 15 amino acids. The CDR3 nucleotides are TGTGCCAGCAGGGAGACCCGGGACAGGGACCACGAGCAGTACTTC. This codes for CASRETRDRDHEQYF.

This clone has more than one count but fewer than ten. V gene TRBV6-5 combines with J gene TRBJ2-3; D not certain. The V end lost 8 bases, the J end lost 4 bases, and 10 bases lay between the germline ends. This CDR3 contains 12 residues. In germline, CDR1 is MNHEY, CDR2 SVGAGI. CDR3 sequence: CASGPPPDTQYF. Written as DNA, the CDR3 is TGTGCCAGCGGTCCGCCCCCAGATACGCAGTATTTT.

The chain carries TRBV29-1 and TRBJ1-2, with TRBD1 as a possible D gene (6 bases). Trimming cost V 5 bases and J 4 bases, with 11 bases left between them. The germline V gene has CDR1 SQVTM and CDR2 ANQGSEA. The CDR3 covers 12 residues. In DNA form, the CDR3 reads TGCAGCGTTCCCACAGGGCCCTATGGCTACACCTTC. Translating it yields CSVPTGPYGYTF.

The sample holds a few counts of this clone. The chain recombines TRBV27 with TRBJ2-5; D is ambiguous. V lost 5 bases and J 0 bases, leaving 10 bases between the germline ends. In germline, CDR1 is MNHEY, CDR2 SMNVEV (reference sequence). The CDR3 has 14 residues. CDR3 bases: TGTGCCAGCAGTCCCTTCAGCGACCAAGAGACCCAGTACTTC. It is translated as CASSPFSDQETQYF.

The J gene is TRBJ2-1, the V gene TRBV7-9; 9 bases fit TRBD2. V lost 5 bases to trimming and J lost 6 bases; unmatched junction nucleotides: 11. The CDR3 sequence is 16 residues long. Germline CDR1 SEHNR, CDR2 FQNEAQ (reference sequence). CDR3 nucleotide sequence: TGTGCCAGCAGCGGTGGGGCGGGAGGGCCCGGCAATGAGCAGTTCTTC. Its protein product is CASSGGAGGPGNEQFF.

This clone came up a few times. This chain joins TRBV6-6 and TRBJ1-1; D unclear. Trimming pared 2 bases from V and 0 bases from J, leaving 7 bases between. This CDR3 has 14 residues. Germline V gene sequence: CDR1 MNHNY, CDR2 SVGAGI (reference sequence). CDR3 sequence: CASSYDLMNTEAFF. The CDR3, as DNA: TGTGCCAGCAGTTACGACCTTATGAACACTGAAGCTTTCTTT.

The gene calls are TRBV29-1 and TRBJ2-3; TRBD1 aligns across 8 bases. The V and J ends lost 8 bases and 5 bases, in that order; junction bases with no gene match: 12. Germline lookup yields CDR1 SQVTM and CDR2 ANQGSEA. The CDR3 is made up of 14 amino acids. The CDR3 is CSTDLDRGIDTQYF. The CDR3 bases are TGCAGCACCGACCTAGACAGGGGAATAGATACGCAGTATTTT.

The chain joins TRBV6-5 to TRBJ1-2; the D gene is possibly TRBD1 (6 bases). This CDR3 comprises 13 residues. Germline lookup yields CDR1 MNHEY and CDR2 SVGAGI. V shed 8 bases and J shed 1 base, with 11 bases lying between them. The CDR3 sequence is CASAQGINYGYTF. CDR3 sequence (DNA): TGTGCCAGCGCCCAGGGGATTAACTATGGCTACACCTTC.

This chain links TRBV27 with TRBJ2-1; 8 nucleotides line up with TRBD2. V lost 5 bases to trimming and J lost 6 bases; unmatched junction nucleotides: 3. Germline V CDR1 and CDR2: MNHEY, SMNVEV (reference sequence). The CDR3 spans 13 residues. The CDR3 bases are TGTGCCAGCAGTAGCGGGAGTGTCAATGAGCAGTTCTTC. Translated, it gives CASSSGSVNEQFF.

The rearrangement joins TRBV29-1 to TRBJ1-2; maybe TRBD1 (5 bases). The V end was cut by 6 bases, the J end by 1 base, with 24 bases between. CDR3 size: 17 residues. Germline-derived CDR1 and CDR2 are SQVTM and ANQGSEA. CDR3: CSVMDRDRNSGNYGYTF. In nucleotides, the CDR3 is TGCAGCGTAATGGACCGGGACCGAAATTCCGGTAACTATGGCTACACCTTC.

CDR3: CASGPSTGYEQYF. The CDR3 DNA is TGTGCTAGTGGACCCTCGACAGGGTACGAGCAGTACTTC. V usage is TRBV12-5 and J usage is TRBJ2-7, with 7 bases lining up with TRBD1. J was trimmed by 4 bases and V by 6 bases; bases with no gene match: 6. In germline, CDR1 is LGHNT, CDR2 FRNRAP. The CDR3 runs 13 residues.

The rearrangement links TRBV29-1 to TRBJ2-7; 7 bases fit TRBD2. CDR3 length: 14 residues. Germline V gives CDR1 SQVTM, CDR2 ANQGSEA. The V and J ends lost 3 bases and 2 bases, in that order; junction bases with no gene match: 7. The DNA of the CDR3 is TGCAGCGTTGAGGGGACTACCGTACCCTACGAGCAGTACTTC. As protein: CSVEGTTVPYEQYF.

The chain joins TRBV27 to TRBJ1-5; possibly TRBD1 for D (6 bases). Germline V gives CDR1 MNHEY, CDR2 SMNVEV (reference sequence). There are 16 residues in the CDR3. V lost 5 bases and J 4 bases, leaving 18 bases between the germline ends. CDR3 coding DNA: TGTGCCAGCAGTCCATCTCAGGGGAACGTTAATCAGCCCCAGCATTTT. Translated, it gives CASSPSQGNVNQPQHF.

V gene TRBV4-2 combines with J gene TRBJ1-2, with D perhaps matching TRBD1 (5 bases). Trimming removed 0 bases from V and 6 bases from J, with 14 bases in between. Germline V gene sequence: CDR1 LGHNA, CDR2 YNFKEQ. The CDR3 sequence is 15 residues long. The CDR3, as DNA: TGTGCCAGCAGCCAAGAAGGGGTCTCAGGGAATGGCTACACCTTC. Its translation: CASSQEGVSGNGYTF.

This clone turned up a few times. The rearrangement joins TRBV7-9 to TRBJ1-3; D gene uncertain. The CDR3 covers 10 residues. The ends were cut back, 1 base at V and 8 bases at J, with 0 bases in the middle. Per germline, CDR1 SEHNR and CDR2 FQNEAQ (reference sequence). This CDR3 reads CASSLDTIYF. The CDR3 DNA follows: TGTGCCAGCAGCTTAGACACCATATATTTT. The full variable domain, in which reference TRBV7-9 and TRBJ1-3 provide the parts outside the CDR3, is DTGVSQNPRHKITKRGQNVTFRCDPISEHNRLYWYRQTLGQGPEFLTYFQNEAQLEKSRLLSDRFSAERPKGSFSTLEIQRTEQGDSAMYLCASSLDTIYFGEGSWLTVV.

This chain uses TRBV29-1 with TRBJ2-7, with 7 bases lining up with TRBD1. J gave up 5 bases and V 3 bases, and 10 bases lay outside the gene matches. This CDR3 contains 14 residues. Germline-derived CDR1 and CDR2 are SQVTM and ANQGSEA. The CDR3 is CSVEGYRGRNEQYF. DNA for the CDR3: TGCAGCGTTGAGGGATACAGGGGTCGGAACGAGCAGTACTTC.

The chain couples TRBV7-8 to TRBJ1-1; no firm D call. The CDR3 length is 14 residues. Trimming took 5 bases from V and 1 from J, leaving 11 bases between them. Per germline, CDR1 SGHVS and CDR2 FQNEAQ. CDR3 in amino acids: CASSPPSQNTEAFF. CDR3 DNA: TGTGCCAGCAGCCCCCCAAGCCAGAACACTGAAGCTTTCTTT.

As regards this clone: This sample also contains other DNA sequences that code for the same CDR3. The chain recombines TRBV19 with TRBJ2-7, with 8 bases that match TRBD2. The CDR3 length is 13 residues. Trimming removed 6 bases from V and 3 bases from J; junction bases left unmatched: 4. CDR1 is LNHDA, CDR2 SQIVND, per germline (reference sequence). The CDR3 sequence: CASSPGTSYEQYF. CDR3 in DNA: TGTGCCAGTAGCCCCGGGACTAGCTACGAGCAGTACTTC.

The chain has TRBV6-5 and TRBJ2-7, with D uncertain. Trimming shortened V by 0 bases and J by 2 bases, and 5 bases separated the two germline ends. The CDR3 is made up of 13 amino acids. Germline V gene sequence: CDR1 MNHEY, CDR2 SVGAGI. CDR3 in amino acids: CASSYSVAYEQYF. The DNA of the CDR3 is TGTGCCAGCAGTTACTCGGTGGCCTACGAGCAGTACTTC.

V gene TRBV4-1 combines with J gene TRBJ2-5; weak D call: TRBD2 (6 bases). This CDR3 has 16 residues. V lost 5 bases to trimming and J lost 5 bases, with 21 bases between them. Germline assignment: CDR1 MGHRA and CDR2 YSYEKL. This CDR3 reads CASSSTLGLEKETQYF. The CDR3 nucleotides are TGCGCCAGCAGCTCAACTCTGGGACTGGAGAAGGAGACCCAGTACTTC.